This T cell receptor beta chain was recorded in a study of T cells in Graves' hyperthyroidism and ophthalmopathy (dated by TCRdb to about 2019). About the investigation overall: Peripheral blood was collected at initial diagnosis, before any treatment. TCR V-J signatures able to tell the groups apart were searched for in a discovery cohort of 90 to 100 patients, of whom around 43 had Graves' ophthalmopathy and about 55 had stable Graves' hyperthyroidism. Prospective prediction of ophthalmopathy was tested in an independent validation cohort of 18 to 20 hyperthyroidism patients and 15 to 17 patients who later progressed to ophthalmopathy. For training and testing, the 110 or so patients in the discovery cohort were randomly divided in a 7:3 ratio. The study also compared thyroid tissue and blood T-cell repertoires from over 5 Graves' hyperthyroidism patients. After blood sampling, hyperthyroidism patients were treated with methimazole at a starting dose of 30 mg daily, and ophthalmopathy patients were treated with high-dose intravenous methylprednisolone. TCR Vbeta CDR3 sequencing of approximately 140 peripheral blood samples (around 45 ophthalmopathy, under 80 hyperthyroidism and some 17 progressor patients) is reported in the paper. Broad study findings and their caveats: Ophthalmopathy was separated from stable hyperthyroidism by a 13 V-J signature model, with over 85% sensitivity and roughly 81% specificity obtained in cross-validation and 80%/75% obtained in testing. No statistical method was used to fix the sample size in advance, and group allocation was not hidden from the investigators. In validation, the model predicted progression to ophthalmopathy a median of roughly six months before onset, with 70% to 71% sensitivity and 72.22% specificity. Blood samples also contained most of the expanded thyroid clonotypes (frequency above 0.001), which suggests that blood repertoires may reflect thyroid immune responses.

A remark on this clonotype: Its antigen target is currently unknown. Per-base quality was not reported, and no clone a single base away is much larger than it.

The germline V gene (reference sequence) provides CDR1 SGHKS and CDR2 YYEKEE. Trimming at the junction amounts to 4 bases on V and 2 bases on J, and the germline ends lie 13 bases apart. Reading from cysteine to phenylalanine, the CDR3 counts 15 amino acids. CDR3 DNA only is kept here, 45 bases in frame from base 1. TCR beta CDR3 regions were amplified from RNA transcripts. The first round of RT-PCR for the TCR CDR3 was performed with the HTBI primer set and the Qiagen OneStep RT-PCR kit. Libraries were constructed in a second round of multiplex PCR, after which size selection and purification were performed. Sequencing of the libraries was done on an Illumina HiSeq2000 using paired-end 100 bp reads. In the paper's pipeline: SOAPnuke was used to process the raw data, removing reads that contained adapters or uncalled bases, had a mean Phred below 15, or lacked an exact match to the constant primer or identifier. COPE v1.2.5 was used to merge the high-quality paired reads, and each unique nucleotide sequence was defined as a clonotype. Clonotypes were aligned to IMGT TRBV, TRBD and TRBJ reference segments using MiTCR v1.1. The analysis was restricted to V-J combinations with a frequency above 0.0001, which together covered 99% to 99.2% of the repertoires. The TCS score was defined as F50 (clonal expansion) divided by E x V (chaos), with BLOSUM62-based TCRdist calculated between CDR3 peptides within each V-J. Welch's t-statistics and random forest reduced roughly 540 V-J features to 10 to 15, which were used in a naive Bayes classifier (R e1071). The public reads were reanalyzed by TCRdb: fastp trimming at Q25, MiXCR alignment, in-frame beta chains only. Here each entry gathers all rows of one CDR3 protein and keeps the most common genes and DNA. The V and J calls reflect TCRdb's pipeline rather than the authors' work. This sample comprises 350,000 to 400,000 distinct CDR3 sequences, over 11% of them detected only once. 8% to 13% of the sample is taken by the ten largest.

Stable Graves' hyperthyroidism was defined as no progression to ophthalmopathy during 18 months of follow-up. Hyperthyroidism patients were aged 18 to 65 years and newly diagnosed, with disease duration of less than 2 months. The study excluded patients with uncontrolled infections, other autoimmune diseases, pregnancy or lactation. Diagnoses relied on clinical symptoms, serum thyroxine and TRAb, thyroid ultrasound and orbital computed tomography. PBMCs were separated from under 12 ml of fresh peripheral blood using Ficoll-Paque density gradient centrifugation. Total RNA was extracted with Trizol reagent, and quality was checked on an Agilent 2100 Bioanalyzer.

The sequence was collected from a woman aged 55-70 years with Graves' hyperthyroidism. The chain employs TRBV5-5 and TRBJ2-1; TRBD1 is a possible D gene, resting on 6 matching bases. Sequencing was carried out using blood. DNA sequence: TGTGCCAGCAGCCTCACAGGGTTAACCTACAATGAGCAGTTCTTC. This codes for CASSLTGLTYNEQFF.